The sequence of this TCR beta chain was determined in a study of cytomegalovirus exposure and HLA in healthy donors. At the level of the study: The approximately 110 validation repertoires used a platform that matched the one used for the approximately 670 first-cohort repertoires, as a later analysis reported.

Study-level points and caveats: Among the CMV-associated chains, a few were confirmed in vitro as specific for CMV antigens.

This clone was counted once. The antigen is not known. There are 14 residues in the CDR3. Trimming cost V 7 bases and J 4 bases; bases outside gene matches: 5. Germline V gene data show CDR1 as SNHLY and CDR2 as FYNNEI. Using immunoSEQ multiplex PCR, the repertoire was profiled, and TCRdb retains in-frame clones only, with some absent. The sample lists approximately 260,000 clones, around 85% occurring once. This chain connects TRBV2 to TRBJ2-1; 9 bases are a match to TRBD1. This receptor was taken from a woman younger than 45 in good health and CMV-seropositive. Source material: PBMCs. CDR3 in DNA: TGTGCCAGCAAGGGGACAGGGAGTTACAATGAGCAGTTCTTC. Translation gives CASKGTGSYNEQFF.